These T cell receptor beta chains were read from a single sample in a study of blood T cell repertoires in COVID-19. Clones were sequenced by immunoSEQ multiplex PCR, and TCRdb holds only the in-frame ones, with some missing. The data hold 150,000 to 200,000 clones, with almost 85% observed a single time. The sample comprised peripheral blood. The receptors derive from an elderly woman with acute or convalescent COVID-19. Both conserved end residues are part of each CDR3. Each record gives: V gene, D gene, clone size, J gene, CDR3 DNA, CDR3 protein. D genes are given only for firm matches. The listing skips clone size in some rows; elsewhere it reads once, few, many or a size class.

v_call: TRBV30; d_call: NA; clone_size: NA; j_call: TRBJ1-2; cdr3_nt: TGTGCCTGGACCCCCCCGCCGGGGTGGGCCTATGGCTACACCTTC; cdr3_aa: CAWTPPPGWAYGYTF
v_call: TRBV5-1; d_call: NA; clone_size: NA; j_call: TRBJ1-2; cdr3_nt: TGCGCCAGCACGGAGAACCCGGCTAACTATGGCTACACCTTC; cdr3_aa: CASTENPANYGYTF
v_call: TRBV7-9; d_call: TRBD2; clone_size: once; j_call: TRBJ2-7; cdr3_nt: TGTGCCAGCAGCTTAGCGAGGACTAGCGGGGATGACGAGCAGTACTTC; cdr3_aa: CASSLARTSGDDEQYF
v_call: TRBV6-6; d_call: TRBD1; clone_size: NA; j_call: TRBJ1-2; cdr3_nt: TGTGCCAGCAGTCACAACAGGGGTCCTAACTATGGCTACACCTTC; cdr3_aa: CASSHNRGPNYGYTF
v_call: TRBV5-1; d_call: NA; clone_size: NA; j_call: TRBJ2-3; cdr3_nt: TGCGCCAGCAGCTTGGCCGGTGGGAGATGGGATACGCAGTATTTT; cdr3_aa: CASSLAGGRWDTQYF
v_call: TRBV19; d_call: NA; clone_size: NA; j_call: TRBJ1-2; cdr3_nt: TGTGCCAGTAGTATTCAGGGTAGAAATGGCTACACCTTC; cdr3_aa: CASSIQGRNGYTF
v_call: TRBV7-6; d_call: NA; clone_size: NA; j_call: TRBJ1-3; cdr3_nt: TGTGCCAGCAGCCCTCAAGACAGGGGAAACACCATATATTTT; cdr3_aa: CASSPQDRGNTIYF
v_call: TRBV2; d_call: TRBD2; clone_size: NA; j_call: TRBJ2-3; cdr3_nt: TGTGCCAGCAGTGTAGGACTAGCGGAGAGGGGGTATACGCAGTATTTT; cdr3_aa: CASSVGLAERGYTQYF
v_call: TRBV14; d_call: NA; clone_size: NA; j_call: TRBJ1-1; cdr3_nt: TGTGCCAGCAGCCAAGATGCCCGACGAGGAGCTTTCTTT; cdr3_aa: CASSQDARRGAFF
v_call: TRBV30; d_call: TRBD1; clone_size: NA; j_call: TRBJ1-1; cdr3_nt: TGTGCCTCGAGTAGACAGGGGGGCACTGAAGCTTTCTTT; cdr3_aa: CASSRQGGTEAFF
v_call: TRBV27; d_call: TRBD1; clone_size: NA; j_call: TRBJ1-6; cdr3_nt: TGTGCCAGCAGTTGGGACAGCCCTAATTCACCCCTCCACTTT; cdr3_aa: CASSWDSPNSPLHF
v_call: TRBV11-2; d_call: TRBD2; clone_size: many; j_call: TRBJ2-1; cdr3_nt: TGTGCCAGCAGCTCCCGGACTAGCGGGAGGGTGAGCAATGAGCAGTTCTTC; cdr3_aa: CASSSRTSGRVSNEQFF
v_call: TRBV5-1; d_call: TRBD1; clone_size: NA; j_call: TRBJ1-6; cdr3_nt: TGCGCCAGCAGCTTTGACCCTAGGGGGCTTAATTCACCCCTCCACTTT; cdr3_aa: CASSFDPRGLNSPLHF
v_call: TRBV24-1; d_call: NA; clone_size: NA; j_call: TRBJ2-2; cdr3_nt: TGTGCCACCAGTGATCCGACAGCAAGGAACACCGGGGAGCTGTTTTTT; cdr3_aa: CATSDPTARNTGELFF
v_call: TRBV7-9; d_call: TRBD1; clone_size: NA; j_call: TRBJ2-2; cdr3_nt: TGTGCCAGCAGCTTTTGGCCAGGGGGAACGAGCACCGGGGAGCTGTTTTTT; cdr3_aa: CASSFWPGGTSTGELFF
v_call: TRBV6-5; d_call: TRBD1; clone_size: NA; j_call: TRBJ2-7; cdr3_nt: TGTGCCAGCAGTACAGGGGCCCTCGGGTCCTACGAGCAGTACTTC; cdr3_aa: CASSTGALGSYEQYF
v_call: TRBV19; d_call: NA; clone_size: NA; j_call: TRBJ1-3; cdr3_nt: TGTGCCAGTAAGCGTACTCTTGGAAACACCATATATTTT; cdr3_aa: CASKRTLGNTIYF
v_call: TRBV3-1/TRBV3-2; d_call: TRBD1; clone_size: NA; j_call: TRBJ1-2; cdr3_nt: TGTGCCAGCAGCCTAGGACAGGGGTTCAACTATGGCTACACCTTC; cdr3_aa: CASSLGQGFNYGYTF
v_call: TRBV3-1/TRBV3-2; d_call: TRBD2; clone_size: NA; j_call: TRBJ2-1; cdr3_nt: TGTGCCAGCAGCCAACCTAGCGGGAACATCGATGAGCAGTTCTTC; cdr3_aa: CASSQPSGNIDEQFF
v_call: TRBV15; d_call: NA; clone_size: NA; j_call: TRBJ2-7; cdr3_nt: TGTGCCACCAGCAGAGACAGGGTATATACCGAGCAGTACTTC; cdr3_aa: CATSRDRVYTEQYF
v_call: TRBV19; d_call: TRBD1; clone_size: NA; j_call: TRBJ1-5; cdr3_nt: TGTGCCAGTAGTAGTGGGAGGAGGGGGCTAAGCAATCAGCCCCAGCATTTT; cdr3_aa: CASSSGRRGLSNQPQHF
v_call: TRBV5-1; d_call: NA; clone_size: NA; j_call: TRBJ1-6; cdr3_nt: TGCGCCAGCACCGAGGGTGATAATTCACCCCTCCACTTT; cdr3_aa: CASTEGDNSPLHF
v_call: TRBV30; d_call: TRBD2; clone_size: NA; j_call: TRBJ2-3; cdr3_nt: TGTGCCTGGGCCCCCAGGACTAGCGGGACTTTAGATACGCAGTATTTT; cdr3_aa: CAWAPRTSGTLDTQYF
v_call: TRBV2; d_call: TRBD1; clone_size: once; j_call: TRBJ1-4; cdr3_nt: TGTGCCAGCGGGGACAGGGAAAATGAAAAACTGTTTTTT; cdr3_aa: CASGDRENEKLFF
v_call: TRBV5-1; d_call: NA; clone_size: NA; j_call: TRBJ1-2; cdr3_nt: TGCGCCAGCAGCTTGGGGGAGGAAGGGAACTATGGCTACACCTTC; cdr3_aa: CASSLGEEGNYGYTF
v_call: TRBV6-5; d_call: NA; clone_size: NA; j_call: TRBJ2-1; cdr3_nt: TGTGCCAGCTGGGGCACGGGCGGGATGGACAATGAGCAGTTCTTC; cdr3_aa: CASWGTGGMDNEQFF
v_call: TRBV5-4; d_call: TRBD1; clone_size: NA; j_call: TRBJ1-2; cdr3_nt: TGTGCCAGCAGGGAACGGACAGGCGGGGGCTACACCTTC; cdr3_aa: CASRERTGGGYTF
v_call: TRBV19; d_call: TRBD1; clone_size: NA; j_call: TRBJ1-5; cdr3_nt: TGTGCCAGTAGCCTAAGTCCGGGACAGGGTGTCAAGCCCCAGCATTTT; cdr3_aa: CASSLSPGQGVKPQHF
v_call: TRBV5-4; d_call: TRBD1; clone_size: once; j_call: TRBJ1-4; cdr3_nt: TGTGCCAGCAGCTTGGTTCGGCAGGGGGCAACTAATGAAAAACTGTTTTTT; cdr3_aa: CASSLVRQGATNEKLFF
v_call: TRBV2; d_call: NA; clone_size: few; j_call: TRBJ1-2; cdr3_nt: TGTGCCAGCAGGTATCAGGGGACCGCGCATGGCTACACCTTC; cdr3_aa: CASRYQGTAHGYTF
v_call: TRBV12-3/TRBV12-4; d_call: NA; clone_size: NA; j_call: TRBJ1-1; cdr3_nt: TGTGCCAGCAGTTTCAGGGGAGAGTCGGCTTTCTTT; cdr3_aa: CASSFRGESAFF
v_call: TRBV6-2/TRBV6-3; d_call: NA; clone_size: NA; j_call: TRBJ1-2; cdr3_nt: TGTGCCAGCAGTCGGGACATCTATGGCTACACCTTC; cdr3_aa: CASSRDIYGYTF
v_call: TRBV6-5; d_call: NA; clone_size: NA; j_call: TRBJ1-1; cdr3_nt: TGTGCCAGCAGTCACGGGGGTGCCACTGAAGCTTTCTTT; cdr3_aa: CASSHGGATEAFF
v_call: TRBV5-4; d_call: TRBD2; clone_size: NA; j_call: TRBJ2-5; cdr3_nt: TGTGCCAGCAGCTTGGGATCTAGCGGGGGAAAAGAGACCCAGTACTTC; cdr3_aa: CASSLGSSGGKETQYF
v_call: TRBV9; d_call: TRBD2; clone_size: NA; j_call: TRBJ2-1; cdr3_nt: TGTGCCAGCAGCGTGGCTCTAGCGGGAGGTCACAATGAGCAGTTCTTC; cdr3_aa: CASSVALAGGHNEQFF